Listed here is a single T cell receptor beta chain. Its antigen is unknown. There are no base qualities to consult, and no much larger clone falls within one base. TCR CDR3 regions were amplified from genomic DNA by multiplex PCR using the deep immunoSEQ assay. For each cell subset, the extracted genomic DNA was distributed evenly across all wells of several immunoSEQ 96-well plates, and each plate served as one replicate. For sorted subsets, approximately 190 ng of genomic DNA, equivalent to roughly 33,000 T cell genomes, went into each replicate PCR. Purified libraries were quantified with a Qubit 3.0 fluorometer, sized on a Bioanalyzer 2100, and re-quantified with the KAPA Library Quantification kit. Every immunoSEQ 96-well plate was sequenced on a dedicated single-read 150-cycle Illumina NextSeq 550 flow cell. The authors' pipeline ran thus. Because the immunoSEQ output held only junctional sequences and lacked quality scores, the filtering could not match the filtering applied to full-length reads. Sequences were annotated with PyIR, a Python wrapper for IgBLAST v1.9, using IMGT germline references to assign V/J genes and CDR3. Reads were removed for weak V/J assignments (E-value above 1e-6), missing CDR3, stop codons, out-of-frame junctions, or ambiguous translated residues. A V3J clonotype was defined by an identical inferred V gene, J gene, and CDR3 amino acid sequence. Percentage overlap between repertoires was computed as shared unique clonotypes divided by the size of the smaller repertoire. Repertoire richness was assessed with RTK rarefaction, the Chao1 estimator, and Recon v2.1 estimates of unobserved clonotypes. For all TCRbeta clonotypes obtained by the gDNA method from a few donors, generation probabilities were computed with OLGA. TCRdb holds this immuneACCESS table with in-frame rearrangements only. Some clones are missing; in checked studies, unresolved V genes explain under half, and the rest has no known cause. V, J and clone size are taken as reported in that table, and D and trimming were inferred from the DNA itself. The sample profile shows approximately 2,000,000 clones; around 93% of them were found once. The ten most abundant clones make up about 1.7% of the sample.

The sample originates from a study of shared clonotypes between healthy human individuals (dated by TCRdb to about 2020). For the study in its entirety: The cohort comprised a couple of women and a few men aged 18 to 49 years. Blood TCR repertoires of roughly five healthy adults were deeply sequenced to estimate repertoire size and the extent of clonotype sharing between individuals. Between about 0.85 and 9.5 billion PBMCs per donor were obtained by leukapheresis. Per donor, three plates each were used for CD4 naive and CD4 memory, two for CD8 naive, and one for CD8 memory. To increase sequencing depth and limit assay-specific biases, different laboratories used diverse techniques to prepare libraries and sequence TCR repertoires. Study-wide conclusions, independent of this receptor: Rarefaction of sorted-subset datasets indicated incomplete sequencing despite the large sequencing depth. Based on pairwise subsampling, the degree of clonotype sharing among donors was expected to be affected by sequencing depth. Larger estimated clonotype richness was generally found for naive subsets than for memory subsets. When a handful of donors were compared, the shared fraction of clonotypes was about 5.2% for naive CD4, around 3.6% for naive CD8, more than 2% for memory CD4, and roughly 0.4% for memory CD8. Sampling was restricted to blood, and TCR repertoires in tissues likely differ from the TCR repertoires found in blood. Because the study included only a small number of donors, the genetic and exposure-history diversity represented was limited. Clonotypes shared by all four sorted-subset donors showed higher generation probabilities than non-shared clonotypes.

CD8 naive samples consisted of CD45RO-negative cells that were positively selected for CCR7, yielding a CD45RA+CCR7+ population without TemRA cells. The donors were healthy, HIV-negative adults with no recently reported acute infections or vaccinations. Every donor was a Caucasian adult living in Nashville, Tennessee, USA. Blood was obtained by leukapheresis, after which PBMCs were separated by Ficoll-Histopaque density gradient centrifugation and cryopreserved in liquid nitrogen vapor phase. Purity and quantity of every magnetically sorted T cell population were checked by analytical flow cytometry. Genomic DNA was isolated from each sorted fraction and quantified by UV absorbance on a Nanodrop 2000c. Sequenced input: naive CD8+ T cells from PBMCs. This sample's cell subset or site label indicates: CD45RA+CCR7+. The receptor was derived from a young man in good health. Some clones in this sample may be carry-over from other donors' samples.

The nucleotide sequence is TGTGCCAGCAGCTCACCCGGGACTAGCGAAACAGATACGCAGTATTTT. This encodes CASSSPGTSETDTQYF. In this chain, TRBV11-3 is recombined with TRBJ2-3, with 10 bases matching TRBD2. There are 16 amino acids in the CDR3, from cysteine to phenylalanine inclusive. Only the CDR3 portion is preserved as DNA: 48 bases, with reading frame beginning at the first base. V is trimmed back by 4 bases and J by 3 bases, and the junction contains 7 bases that no gene match accounts for. The germline V gene specifies SGHNT as CDR1 and YENEEA as CDR2. The variable domain in full, with residues beyond the CDR3 obtained from the reference TRBV11-3 and TRBJ2-3 genes, is EAGVVQSPRYKIIEKKQPVAFWCNPISGHNTLYWYLQNLGQGPELLIRYENEEAVDDSQLPKDRFSAERLKGVDSTLKIQPAELGDSAVYLCASSSPGTSETDTQYFGPGTRLTVL.